This is a list of T cell receptor beta chains from one sample in a study of T cell repertoires in urothelial bladder cancer. Assay: immunoSEQ multiplex PCR; the TCRdb copy retains only in-frame clones and omits some. This sample yields 9,000 to 13,000 clones, of which 68% are seen a single time; around 7% belongs to the top ten. Sequences were obtained from tumor-infiltrating cells from bladder cancer. Every receptor here comes from a human donor with a benign inflammatory bladder lesion. The CDR3 runs from the conserved cysteine through the conserved F or W. The order of the fields is J gene, D gene, clone size, V gene, CDR3 protein, CDR3 DNA. The D gene is left open where the match is weak. Clone size is stated in some rows and not others, as once, few, many or a class when expanded.

j_gene: TRBJ2-1; d_gene: .; abundance: .; v_gene: TRBV10-2; CDR3aa: CASSESAGASGNEQFF; CDR3nt: TGCGCCAGCAGTGAGTCGGCAGGGGCGAGTGGCAATGAGCAGTTCTTC
j_gene: TRBJ1-3; d_gene: .; abundance: once; v_gene: TRBV7-2; CDR3aa: CASSSDVFSGNTIYF; CDR3nt: TGTGCCAGCAGCTCGGACGTATTCTCTGGAAACACCATATATTTT
j_gene: TRBJ2-2; d_gene: .; abundance: few; v_gene: TRBV7-9; CDR3aa: CASSLTQNTGELFF; CDR3nt: TGTGCCAGCAGCTTGACGCAGAACACCGGGGAGCTGTTTTTT
j_gene: TRBJ1-1; d_gene: .; abundance: .; v_gene: TRBV18; CDR3aa: CASSPYPDTEAFF; CDR3nt: TGTGCCAGCTCACCGTACCCGGACACTGAAGCTTTCTTT
j_gene: TRBJ2-5; d_gene: .; abundance: .; v_gene: TRBV18; CDR3aa: CASSPGLQETQYF; CDR3nt: TGTGCCAGCTCACCCGGCCTCCAAGAGACCCAGTACTTC
j_gene: TRBJ2-2; d_gene: .; abundance: .; v_gene: TRBV2; CDR3aa: CASRVGLLTYTGELFF; CDR3nt: TGTGCCAGCAGGGTCGGCCTCCTCACTTACACCGGGGAGCTGTTTTTT
j_gene: TRBJ1-2; d_gene: .; abundance: .; v_gene: TRBV5-6; CDR3aa: CASSLGTNYGYTF; CDR3nt: TGTGCCAGCAGCTTGGGTACTAACTATGGCTACACCTTC
j_gene: TRBJ1-1; d_gene: TRBD1; abundance: few; v_gene: TRBV30; CDR3aa: CAWSVRQGASTEAFF; CDR3nt: TGTGCCTGGAGTGTACGACAGGGGGCCAGCACTGAAGCTTTCTTT
j_gene: TRBJ2-7; d_gene: TRBD1; abundance: .; v_gene: TRBV19; CDR3aa: CASSIEEGTGDEQYF; CDR3nt: TGTGCCAGTAGTATTGAGGAGGGGACAGGGGACGAGCAGTACTTC
j_gene: TRBJ1-6; d_gene: TRBD1; abundance: .; v_gene: TRBV7-3; CDR3aa: CASSLYSRDSNSPLHF; CDR3nt: TGTGCCAGCAGCTTGTACTCCCGGGACAGTAATTCACCCCTCCACTTT
j_gene: TRBJ1-6; d_gene: .; abundance: .; v_gene: TRBV18; CDR3aa: CASSGGLSSYNSPLHF; CDR3nt: TGTGCCAGCTCAGGGGGCCTCAGCTCCTATAATTCACCCCTCCACTTT
j_gene: TRBJ2-7; d_gene: .; abundance: .; v_gene: TRBV10-3; CDR3aa: CAISEFPDGPYEQYF; CDR3nt: TGTGCCATCAGTGAATTCCCGGACGGACCCTACGAGCAGTACTTC
j_gene: TRBJ2-6; d_gene: TRBD1; abundance: few; v_gene: TRBV5-1; CDR3aa: CASSLGGTGSGANVLTF; CDR3nt: TGCGCCAGCAGCTTGGGAGGGACAGGGAGTGGGGCCAACGTCCTGACTTTC
j_gene: TRBJ1-2; d_gene: .; abundance: .; v_gene: TRBV20-1; CDR3aa: CSAREDYGYTF; CDR3nt: TGCAGTGCTAGAGAGGACTATGGCTACACCTTC
j_gene: TRBJ1-2; d_gene: .; abundance: once; v_gene: TRBV27; CDR3aa: CASSLRGNYGYTF; CDR3nt: TGTGCCAGCAGTTTACGGGGTAACTATGGCTACACCTTC
j_gene: TRBJ2-7; d_gene: .; abundance: .; v_gene: TRBV20-1; CDR3aa: CSASTPYEQYF; CDR3nt: TGCAGTGCTAGTACGCCTTACGAGCAGTACTTC
j_gene: TRBJ2-5; d_gene: TRBD2; abundance: .; v_gene: TRBV7-2; CDR3aa: CASSLPTSGGRETQYF; CDR3nt: TGTGCCAGCAGCCTTCCGACTAGCGGGGGTAGAGAGACCCAGTACTTC
j_gene: TRBJ2-1; d_gene: TRBD2; abundance: .; v_gene: TRBV11-1; CDR3aa: CASSTSSGGSNEQFF; CDR3nt: TGTGCCAGCAGCACGTCTAGCGGGGGGTCAAATGAGCAGTTCTTC
j_gene: TRBJ2-7; d_gene: .; abundance: once; v_gene: TRBV6-1; CDR3aa: CASSEPGYEQYF; CDR3nt: TGTGCCAGCAGTGAACCAGGCTACGAGCAGTACTTC
j_gene: TRBJ2-1; d_gene: TRBD2; abundance: few; v_gene: TRBV10-3; CDR3aa: CAIRGLAGDGEQFF; CDR3nt: TGTGCCATCAGGGGACTAGCGGGGGACGGTGAGCAGTTCTTC
j_gene: TRBJ2-7; d_gene: .; abundance: .; v_gene: TRBV6-5; CDR3aa: CASSYSLGWGSYEQYF; CDR3nt: TGTGCCAGCAGTTACTCCCTGGGGTGGGGTTCCTACGAGCAGTACTTC
j_gene: TRBJ2-7; d_gene: TRBD2; abundance: .; v_gene: TRBV19; CDR3aa: CATGRPSGAEQYF; CDR3nt: TGTGCCACCGGACGGCCGAGCGGGGCCGAGCAGTACTTC
j_gene: TRBJ2-1; d_gene: TRBD2; abundance: few; v_gene: TRBV4-1; CDR3aa: CASSQEWAGEEQFF; CDR3nt: TGCGCCAGCAGCCAAGAGTGGGCGGGGGAGGAGCAGTTCTTC
j_gene: TRBJ1-6; d_gene: .; abundance: few; v_gene: TRBV6-5; CDR3aa: CASQGVVGSPLHF; CDR3nt: TGTGCCAGCCAAGGGGTCGTGGGATCACCCCTCCACTTT
j_gene: TRBJ1-2; d_gene: .; abundance: .; v_gene: TRBV6-1; CDR3aa: CASWVLHGYTF; CDR3nt: TGTGCCAGCTGGGTACTCCATGGCTACACCTTC
j_gene: TRBJ2-1; d_gene: TRBD2; abundance: .; v_gene: TRBV9; CDR3aa: CASRAWEGSYNEQFF; CDR3nt: TGTGCCAGCAGAGCTTGGGAGGGGTCCTACAATGAGCAGTTCTTC
j_gene: TRBJ1-2; d_gene: .; abundance: .; v_gene: TRBV9; CDR3aa: CASSVRNYGYTF; CDR3nt: TGTGCCAGCAGCGTACGTAACTATGGCTACACCTTC
j_gene: TRBJ2-3; d_gene: TRBD2; abundance: few; v_gene: TRBV30; CDR3aa: CAWSRQRGGADTQYF; CDR3nt: TGTGCCTGGAGTCGCCAGCGGGGGGGCGCGGATACGCAGTATTTT
j_gene: TRBJ2-7; d_gene: .; abundance: .; v_gene: TRBV5-6; CDR3aa: CASSYLYEQYF; CDR3nt: TGTGCCAGCAGCTACTTGTACGAGCAGTACTTC
j_gene: TRBJ2-5; d_gene: .; abundance: .; v_gene: TRBV19; CDR3aa: CASSPTTSPETQYF; CDR3nt: TGTGCCAGTAGTCCAACGACCTCCCCGGAGACCCAGTACTTC
j_gene: TRBJ2-5; d_gene: TRBD2; abundance: .; v_gene: TRBV28; CDR3aa: CASSPGSTSGGYQETQYF; CDR3nt: TGTGCCAGCAGTCCTGGGTCGACTAGCGGGGGGTATCAAGAGACCCAGTACTTC
j_gene: TRBJ1-1; d_gene: .; abundance: few; v_gene: TRBV20-1; CDR3aa: CSGLRATEAFF; CDR3nt: TGCAGTGGGTTGAGGGCAACTGAAGCTTTCTTT
j_gene: TRBJ2-2; d_gene: TRBD1; abundance: few; v_gene: TRBV18; CDR3aa: CASSSGQGSTGELFF; CDR3nt: TGTGCCAGCTCATCGGGACAGGGAAGCACCGGGGAGCTGTTTTTT